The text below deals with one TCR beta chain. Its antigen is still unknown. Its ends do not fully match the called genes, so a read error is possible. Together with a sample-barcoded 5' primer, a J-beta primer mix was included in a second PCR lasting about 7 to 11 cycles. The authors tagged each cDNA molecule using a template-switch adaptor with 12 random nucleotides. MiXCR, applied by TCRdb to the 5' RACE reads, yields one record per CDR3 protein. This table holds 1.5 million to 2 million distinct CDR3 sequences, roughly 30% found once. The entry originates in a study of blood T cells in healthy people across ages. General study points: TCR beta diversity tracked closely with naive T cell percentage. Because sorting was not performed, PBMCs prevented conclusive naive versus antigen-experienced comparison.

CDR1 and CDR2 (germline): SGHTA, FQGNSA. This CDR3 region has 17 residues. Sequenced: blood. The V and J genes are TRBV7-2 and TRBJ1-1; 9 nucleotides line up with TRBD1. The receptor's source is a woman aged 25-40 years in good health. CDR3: CGSSHAGTGTLNTEAFF. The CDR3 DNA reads TGTGGCAGCAGTCACGCCGGGACAGGGACGCTGAACACTGAAGCTTTCTTT.